This T cell receptor (beta chain) originates from a study of T-cell memory formation after mild COVID-19. The overall study: Largely donor-specific sequence clusters came from a couple of donors. General study points: CD4/CD8 balance characterized clones contracting day 15 to 85, and CD4+ skew characterized later expanders. Pre-infection memory harbored some responding clones, suggesting cross-reactive memory joined.

Per germline, CDR1 MNHEY and CDR2 SVGAGI. Trimming removed 10 bases at V and 13 bases at J, with 15 bases between. CDR3 length: 10 residues. Each CDR3 protein is one row after TCRdb ran MiXCR on the 5' RACE reads. Of 410,000 or so distinct CDR3 sequences detected, 23% appear once; the ten largest clones hold around 13%. Notes on this clonotype: No antigen is known for it.

This rearrangement joins TRBV6-5 to TRBJ2-3, with D perhaps TRBD2 (6 bases). The source material was PBMCs or a T cell subset sorted from them (not recorded which). The source of this sequence is an adult woman who had mild COVID-19 (a few samples of this study predate the infection). Cell type and time point are not known. The CDR3 DNA follows: TGTGCCAACCCTAGCGTTAGGAAGTATTTT. Amino acids: CANPSVRKYF.